Described below is a single T cell receptor (beta chain) sequence and its context. The antigen remains unidentified. The method was immunoSEQ multiplex PCR; TCRdb's version includes in-frame clones alone and lacks a portion of them. The data hold 15,000 to 20,000 clones, with approximately 89% observed a single time. These data belong to a study of blood T cell dynamics during melanoma immunotherapy. Study-wide background: First-line therapy was either pembrolizumab or nivolumab with ipilimumab for metastatic melanoma.

Trimming at V came to 3 bases and at J to 1 base, leaving 4 bases not matched to a gene. The length of the CDR3 is 15 residues. Germline V lookup: CDR1 SNHLY, CDR2 FYNNEI. Described time point: pre-treatment baseline. Patients had no prior systemic cancer treatment, immunosuppressants or other active cancers. Study-wide points: Whether repertoire-driving clones were melanoma-specific could not be determined.

This specimen consisted of blood, obtained from a patient treated with checkpoint blockade. The rearrangement links TRBV2 to TRBJ2-5; 8 positions agree with TRBD2. The sequence derives from a human donor with melanoma. The CDR3 reads CASSDKLAAQETQYF. CDR3 nucleotide sequence: TGTGCCAGCAGTGATAAACTAGCGGCCCAAGAGACCCAGTACTTC.